Sequencing of this TCR beta chain was carried out in a study of T cell changes during pregnancy in multiple sclerosis. Germline CDR1 and CDR2: SGHTA and FQGNSA. V was pared by 3 bases and J by 2 bases, with 10 bases between. This CDR3 has 15 residues. Data came from immunoSEQ multiplex PCR; TCRdb stores just in-frame clones and leaves some out. The sample lists fewer than 35,000 clones, 90% to 95% seen once, with roughly 0.4% in the top ten. The chain links TRBV7-2 to TRBJ1-4; D remains ambiguous. The receptor was derived from a female donor with multiple sclerosis, enrolled in a pregnancy study. The sample in question was CD4+ T cells from peripheral blood mononuclear cells, obtained in the second trimester of pregnancy. The CDR3 sequence is CASSFSGQTNEKLFF. The CDR3 nucleotides are TGTGCCAGCAGCTTCAGTGGGCAGACTAATGAAAAACTGTTTTTT.